This TCR beta chain was sequenced for a study of shared clonotypes between healthy human individuals. Study-level results: The genetic and exposure-history diversity represented was limited by few donors.

This CDR3 has 15 residues. Trimming cost V 2 bases and J 4 bases; bases outside gene matches: 6. CDR1 SGHRS and CDR2 YFSETQ come from the germline V gene. Concerning this clone: Its target is unknown.

Method: immunoSEQ multiplex PCR; TCRdb's copy keeps in-frame clones and lacks some. In the table there are millions of clones, 90% to 95% of which are singletons. All the donors were Caucasian adults who lived in Nashville, Tennessee. This TCR came from a man aged 18-30 years in good health. Sequencing was done on a sample of naive CD4+ T cells sorted from blood. As to subset: CD45RA+ positively selected. V gene TRBV5-1 combines with J gene TRBJ2-1; 7 bases map to TRBD2. DNA for the CDR3: TGCGCCAGCAGCTTTGGAAGCGGGGCTTACAATGAGCAGTTCTTC. Translation: CASSFGSGAYNEQFF. Full variable domain (remainder filled in from reference TRBV5-1 and TRBJ2-1): KAGVTQTPRYLIKTRGQQVTLSCSPISGHRSVSWYQQTPGQGLQFLFEYFSETQRNKGNFPGRFSGRQFSNSRSEMNVSTLELGDSALYLCASSFGSGAYNEQFFGPGTRLTVL.